These 29 T cell receptor beta chains share one sample of origin, sequenced in a study of control samples from healthy donors and cancer patients. TCRdb keeps only in-frame clones here, not all; method: immunoSEQ multiplex PCR. The sample lists approximately 150,000 clones, approximately 94% seen once, with almost 6% in the top ten. Sequencing was performed on blood. The receptors were gathered from a young man in good health.

The chain combines TRBV5-1 with TRBJ2-7; D perhaps matches TRBD2 (5 bases). Looked up from germline, CDR1 is SGHRS and CDR2 is YFSETQ. V lost 2 bases to trimming and J lost 7 bases, with 19 bases between them. This CDR3 has 15 residues. CDR3 amino acids: CASSFNAERVGEQYF. CDR3 coding DNA: TGCGCCAGCAGCTTCAATGCGGAGAGGGTGGGGGAGCAGTACTTC.

This chain connects TRBV10-3 to TRBJ2-7; possible D gene TRBD1, 5 bases. Germline V lookup: CDR1 ENHRY, CDR2 SYGVKD. The CDR3 is 16 residues long. Trimming shortened V by 5 bases and J by 6 bases, and 23 bases separated the two germline ends. The CDR3 spells CAISSGQGALGGEQYF. DNA of the CDR3: TGTGCCATCAGTTCCGGGCAGGGCGCTCTTGGTGGCGAGCAGTACTTC.

The rearrangement links TRBV27 to TRBJ2-7; D possibly corresponds to TRBD1 (6 bases). The ends were cut back, 4 bases at V and 12 bases at J, with 13 bases in the middle. Germline V gene lookup returns CDR1 MNHEY and CDR2 SMNVEV (reference sequence). The CDR3 extends over 11 amino acids. Here the CDR3 reads CASSSGWGLYF. The CDR3 coding sequence is TGTGCCAGCAGTTCGGGATGGGGGCTGTACTTC.

V and J are TRBV10-3 and TRBJ1-1, with D unresolved. The germline V and J ends were trimmed by 4 bases and 2 bases, with 20 bases remaining between them. Germline CDR1 is ENHRY and CDR2 is SYGVKD. The CDR3 loop spans 17 amino acids. CDR3 bases: TGTGCCATCAGTGCGGAGTGGAGGGAGGAGGGTAACACTGAAGCTTTCTTT. Its translation is CAISAEWREEGNTEAFF.

The chain employs TRBV9 and TRBJ1-2; D perhaps matches TRBD1 (6 bases). This CDR3 has 12 amino acids. V was pared by 4 bases and J by 4 bases, with 8 bases between. Germline loops: CDR1 SGDLS, CDR2 YYNGEE. The CDR3 nucleotides are TGTGCCAGCAGCAACAGGGCCTATGGCTACACCTTC. Amino acids: CASSNRAYGYTF.

Only one count was recorded for this clone. This chain connects TRBV28 to TRBJ1-2; weak D call: TRBD1 (5 bases). Between the trimmed V and J ends, which lost 10 bases and 4 bases, there was a span of 22 bases. The germline CDR1 and CDR2 sequences are MDHEN and SYDVKM. This CDR3 is built from 15 residues. CDR3 bases: TGTGCCATTCAATCCGGGACCTCAATAAGCTATGGCTACACCTTC. Amino acids: CAIQSGTSISYGYTF.

V and J are TRBV4-2 and TRBJ2-2, with 7 bases fitting TRBD2. The CDR3 runs 19 residues. With 0 bases clipped from V and 6 bases from J, the junction kept 16 bases outside the gene matches. Germline V CDR1 and CDR2: LGHNA, YNFKEQ. CDR3 nucleotide sequence: TGTGCCAGCAGCCAAGACCCCTATTTGGCGGGAGATGGGGCCGGGGAGCTGTTTTTT. Encoded protein: CASSQDPYLAGDGAGELFF.

The V and J genes are TRBV6-5 and TRBJ2-3, with D unresolved. This CDR3 is built from 14 residues. Germline-derived CDR1 and CDR2 are MNHEY and SVGAGI. V was trimmed by 10 bases and J by 1 base, leaving 15 bases between them. CDR3 region: CAITPADGTDTQYF. CDR3 DNA: TGTGCCATAACCCCAGCCGATGGCACAGATACGCAGTATTTT.

Only one count was recorded for this clone. The chain is built from TRBV30 and TRBJ1-2, with 7 bases that match TRBD1. The CDR3 is 15 residues long. V lost 5 bases and J lost 8; bases outside the gene matches: 17. Germline CDR1 and CDR2: GTSNPN and SVGIG (reference sequence). In nucleotides, the CDR3 is TGTGCCTGGGAGCCTACAGGGGAGGGTTCGGGGGGCTACACCTTC. Translated: CAWEPTGEGSGGYTF.

The chain is built from TRBV19 and TRBJ2-2; D is tentatively TRBD1 or TRBD2 (5 bases each). V lost 6 bases and J 4 bases, leaving 15 bases between the germline ends. Germline lookup yields CDR1 LNHDA and CDR2 SQIVND (reference sequence). The CDR3 loop spans 15 amino acids. The CDR3 is CASRLAGAGTGELFF. CDR3 nucleotides: TGTGCCAGTAGATTGGCCGGGGCCGGCACCGGGGAGCTGTTTTTT.

The chain couples TRBV5-1 to TRBJ1-1, with 9 bases that match TRBD1. V gave up 4 bases and J gave up 1 base; unmatched junction bases: 2. This CDR3 is built from 14 residues. Germline CDR1 is SGHRS and CDR2 is YFSETQ. CDR3 residues: CASSRQGENTEAFF. CDR3 nucleotides: TGCGCCAGCAGCCGACAGGGGGAGAACACTGAAGCTTTCTTT.

J is TRBJ2-1 and V is TRBV27; D unresolved. The germline gives CDR1 MNHEY, CDR2 SMNVEV (reference sequence). The CDR3 has 14 amino acids. V dropped 0 bases and J dropped 4 bases, with 7 bases sitting between them. Written as DNA, the CDR3 is TGTGCCAGCAGTTTATCGAGCACGTACAATGAGCAGTTCTTC. It encodes CASSLSSTYNEQFF.

V gene TRBV23-1 combines with J gene TRBJ1-1; 8 bases agree with TRBD1. TRBV23-1 is labeled an ORF, and its function is uncertain. This CDR3 comprises 15 residues. The V and J ends lost 4 bases and 3 bases, in that order; junction bases with no gene match: 7. This chain's CDR3 is CASSPLRGPDTEAFF. The DNA for the CDR3 is TGCGCCAGCAGTCCCCTCAGGGGGCCGGACACTGAAGCTTTCTTT.

The chain is built from TRBV29-1 and TRBJ1-1; D gene uncertain. Germline CDR1 SQVTM, CDR2 ANQGSEA. V lost 3 bases, J lost 1 base, and 6 bases lay in between. This CDR3 region has 12 residues. The CDR3 loop is CSVDEGNTEAFF. The CDR3 nucleotides read TGCAGCGTTGACGAGGGGAACACTGAAGCTTTCTTT. The whole variable domain, filled in from reference TRBV29-1 and TRBJ1-1, reads SAVISQKPSRDICQRGTSLTIQCQVDSQVTMMFWYRQQPGQSLTLIATANQGSEATYESGFVIDKFPISRPNLTFSTLTVSNMSPEDSSIYLCSVDEGNTEAFFGQGTRLTVV.

This clone was found once. The CDR3 protein is CASSLSYRQGLNYEQYF. CDR3 coding DNA: TGTGCCAGCAGCTTATCGTACAGACAGGGGCTTAACTACGAGCAGTACTTC. The chain carries TRBV13 and TRBJ2-7; 8 nucleotides line up with TRBD1. Germline V gene data show CDR1 as PRHDT and CDR2 as FYEKMQ (reference sequence). V trimming: 2 bases; J trimming: 3 bases; junction bases outside the gene matches: 12. The CDR3 length is 17 residues.

The V and J genes are TRBV18 and TRBJ2-7; the match to TRBD1 covers 8 bases. Germline V CDR1 and CDR2: KGHSH, LQKENI. The V and J ends lost 0 bases and 1 base, in that order; junction bases with no gene match: 2. This CDR3 contains 15 residues. CDR3 nucleotides: TGTGCCAGCTCACCACCTGGGACAGGATCCTACGAGCAGTACTTC. Translating it yields CASSPPGTGSYEQYF.

On this clone itself: Other DNA variants within this sample encode the same CDR3. The chain carries TRBV29-1 and TRBJ2-7; TRBD1 matches 9 bases. Germline CDR1 SQVTM, CDR2 ANQGSEA. The junction had 6 bases not matched to a gene; V was cut back by 6 bases and J by 0 bases. The CDR3 consists of 14 residues. The CDR3 loop is CSVTGTGSSYEQYF. The CDR3, as DNA: TGCAGCGTCACCGGGACAGGGAGCTCCTACGAGCAGTACTTC.

This chain links TRBV29-1 with TRBJ2-7; D not resolved. V lost 4 bases and J lost 3, with 13 bases in between. The CDR3 has 13 residues. Germline lookup yields CDR1 SQVTM and CDR2 ANQGSEA. CDR3 DNA sequence: TGCAGCGTTGTATCGGGTAATCTCTACGAGCAGTACTTC. It yields the protein CSVVSGNLYEQYF.

The chain has TRBV7-8 and TRBJ2-7, with 7 bases matching TRBD2. J lost 2 bases, V lost 5 bases, and 9 bases had no gene match. This CDR3 has 15 residues. Germline CDR1 reads SGHVS; CDR2 reads FQNEAQ. The CDR3 DNA reads TGTGCCAGCAGCGCCCGGACTAGTGGGGCCTACGAGCAGTACTTC. This codes for CASSARTSGAYEQYF.

J is TRBJ1-4 and V is TRBV14; D ambiguous. This CDR3 has 16 residues. Trimming stripped 0 bases from V and 4 bases from J, with 12 bases between. In germline, CDR1 is SGHDN, CDR2 FVKESK. CDR3: CASSQDRGQDNEKLFF. The CDR3 DNA reads TGTGCCAGCAGCCAAGATCGCGGGCAGGATAATGAAAAACTGTTTTTT. The variable domain in full, completed from reference TRBV14 and TRBJ1-4, reads EAGVTQFPSHSVIEKGQTVTLRCDPISGHDNLYWYRRVMGKEIKFLLHFVKESKQDESGMPNNRFLAERTGGTYSTLKVQPAELEDSGVYFCASSQDRGQDNEKLFFGSGTQLSVL.

The count of this clone is one. The chain links TRBV19 to TRBJ2-2, with TRBD1 matching over 8 bases. V was pared by 4 bases and J by 1 base, with 2 bases of the junction left unmatched. Germline V lookup: CDR1 LNHDA, CDR2 SQIVND (reference sequence). CDR3 length: 15 amino acids. DNA of the CDR3: TGTGCCAGTAGTACAGGGACAGGGAACACCGGGGAGCTGTTTTTT. Protein product: CASSTGTGNTGELFF.

J is TRBJ2-3 and V is TRBV30; maybe TRBD1 (6 bases). Per germline, CDR1 GTSNPN and CDR2 SVGIG (reference sequence). The V gene lost 5 bases and the J gene lost 2 bases, with 14 bases spanning the gap. There are 14 residues in the CDR3. The CDR3 reads CAWDRWGDTDTQYF. The DNA of the CDR3 is TGTGCCTGGGACAGGTGGGGCGACACAGATACGCAGTATTTT. Together with reference TRBV30 and TRBJ2-3, the CDR3 gives the full variable domain: SQTIHQWPATLVQPVGSPLSLECTVEGTSNPNLYWYRQAAGRGLQLLFYSVGIGQISSEVPQNLSASRPQDRQFILSSKKLLLSDSGFYLCAWDRWGDTDTQYFGPGTRLTVL.

The V gene is TRBV28, the J gene TRBJ2-2; D is ambiguous. Germline V CDR1 and CDR2: MDHEN, SYDVKM. V shed 8 bases and J shed 0 bases, with 13 bases lying between them. This CDR3 is built from 15 residues. CDR3 residues: CASRISFSNTGELFF. The CDR3 nucleotides read TGTGCCAGCCGTATTAGTTTTTCGAACACCGGGGAGCTGTTTTTT.

The V gene is TRBV6-1, the J gene TRBJ1-2; D is unresolved. V gave up 3 bases and J gave up 4 bases, with 6 bases separating them. This CDR3 comprises 12 residues. Germline loops: CDR1 MNHNS, CDR2 SASEGT. For the CDR3, the DNA is TGTGCCAGCAGTGACCAACTCTATGGCTACACCTTC. As protein: CASSDQLYGYTF.

J is TRBJ2-7 and V is TRBV28, with D perhaps given as TRBD1 or TRBD2 (5 bases each). Trimming shortened V by 3 bases and J by 3 bases, and 18 bases separated the two germline ends. This CDR3 spans 16 amino acids. Germline V gene sequence: CDR1 MDHEN, CDR2 SYDVKM. This chain's CDR3 is CASSFRLRGRFYEQYF. DNA of the CDR3: TGTGCCAGCAGTTTTCGACTCCGGGGACGGTTCTACGAGCAGTACTTC.

The chain joins TRBV3-1 (or the pseudogene TRBV3-2) to TRBJ2-1, with TRBD1 matching 7 bases. The CDR3 consists of 14 residues. CDR1 is LGHDT and CDR2 is YNNKEL in the germline V gene (reference sequence). Trimming at V came to 4 bases and at J to 4 bases, leaving 4 bases not matched to a gene. The DNA of the CDR3 is TGTGCCAGCAGCCTAACAGGGGCATACAATGAGCAGTTCTTC. Protein: CASSLTGAYNEQFF.

The rearrangement links TRBV12-5 to TRBJ2-7; D may be TRBD1 (6 bases). The V end lost 5 bases, the J end lost 0 bases, and 11 bases lay between the germline ends. Germline CDR1 LGHNT, CDR2 FRNRAP. The CDR3 totals 14 residues. The CDR3, as DNA: TGTGCTAGTGGTACCTCGGACAGCTCCTACGAGCAGTACTTC. It codes for CASGTSDSSYEQYF.

CDR3 nucleotide sequence: TGTGCCAGCAGTTTAGCCGGGAATCAGCCCCAGCATTTT. It translates to CASSLAGNQPQHF. The chain links TRBV28 to TRBJ1-5, with D hard to call. V was trimmed by 2 bases and J by 4 bases, leaving 6 bases between them. CDR1 and CDR2 from the germline V gene are MDHEN and SYDVKM. CDR3 length: 13 residues. Complete variable domain (other parts from reference TRBV28 and TRBJ1-5): DVKVTQSSRYLVKRTGEKVFLECVQDMDHENMFWYRQDPGLGLRLIYFSYDVKMKEKGDIPEGYSVSREKKERFSLILESASTNQTSMYLCASSLAGNQPQHFGDGTRLSIL.

V gene TRBV11-2 combines with J gene TRBJ1-5, with D hard to call. The CDR3 loop spans 13 amino acids. V gave up 2 bases and J gave up 7 bases, with 9 bases separating them. The V gene's germline CDR1 is SGHAT and CDR2 FQNNGV. The CDR3 here is CASSLRESQPQHF. CDR3 DNA sequence: TGTGCCAGCAGCTTACGCGAATCGCAGCCCCAGCATTTT.